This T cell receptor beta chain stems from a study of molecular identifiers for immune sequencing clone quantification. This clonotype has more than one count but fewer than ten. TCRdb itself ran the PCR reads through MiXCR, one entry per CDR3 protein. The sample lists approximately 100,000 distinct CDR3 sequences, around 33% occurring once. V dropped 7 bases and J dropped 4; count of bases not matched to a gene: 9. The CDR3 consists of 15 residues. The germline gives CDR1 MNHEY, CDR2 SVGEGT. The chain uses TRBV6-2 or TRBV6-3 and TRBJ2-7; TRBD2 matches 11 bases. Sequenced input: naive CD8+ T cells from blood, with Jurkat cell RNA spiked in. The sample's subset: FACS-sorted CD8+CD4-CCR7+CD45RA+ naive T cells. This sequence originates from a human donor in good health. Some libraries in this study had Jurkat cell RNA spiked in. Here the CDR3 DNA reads TGTGCCAGCACCGACGTAGCGGGAGGGCCGTACGAGCAGTACTTC. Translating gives CASTDVAGGPYEQYF.